The clone carrying this T cell receptor (beta chain) ranks as medium-sized (0.01 to 0.1%). The target antigen is unknown. This sample is drawn from a study of chemoradiotherapy in HPV16-positive cancers. General study results and limits: Non-HPV-specific T cells did not expand in tumors during treatment, whereas candidate HPV-specific clones and E7-related motifs did.

Libraries were prepared by immunoSEQ multiplex PCR; TCRdb keeps only in-frame clonotypes and omits some of them. The table includes fewer than 6,000 clones, 85% detected once. The V and J ends lost 6 bases and 3 bases respectively, with 5 bases between them. The CDR3 is 11 amino acids. Germline V gene sequence: CDR1 SGHNT, CDR2 YENEEA. The receptor comes from a human donor with HPV-associated anogenital cancer. This specimen was tumor tissue, taken from a patient who underwent chemoradiotherapy. The V and J genes are TRBV11-3 and TRBJ1-2; no clear D gene. The CDR3 DNA reads TGTGCCAGCAGTAGGGACTATGGCTACACCTTC. Its translation is CASSRDYGYTF.